This TCR beta chain came from a study of siplizumab effects on memory and regulatory T cells. Study results and limitations: Poor capture below about 10^-5 frequency left most alloreactive clones unmapped to unstimulated subsets. Proliferating siplizumab-culture Treg suppressive function went unconfirmed. The diversity of naive T cells seemed greater than that of memory cells, and their alloresponse contribution seemed major. Some alloreactive sequences were traceable to unstimulated CD4+ memory cells, and siplizumab significantly reduced them.

To note about this clone: Its antigen remains unknown.

Assay: immunoSEQ multiplex PCR; the TCRdb copy retains only in-frame clones and omits some. The table has more than 90,000 clones, 85% to 95% seen once; the top ten hold around 12%. The CDR3 contains 15 residues. Trimming cost V 6 bases and J 9 bases, with 21 bases left between them. Germline assignment: CDR1 KGHSH and CDR2 LQKENI. This TCR was recovered from a human donor in good health. V usage is TRBV18 and J usage is TRBJ2-1; either TRBD1 or TRBD2 may fit D (7 bases each). The material sequenced was non-Treg CD4+ T cells sorted from blood. The CDR3 coding sequence is TGTGCCAGCTCCCAGATTGGGGAGGGGGCGGTTGAGCAGTTCTTC. Translating gives CASSQIGEGAVEQFF.